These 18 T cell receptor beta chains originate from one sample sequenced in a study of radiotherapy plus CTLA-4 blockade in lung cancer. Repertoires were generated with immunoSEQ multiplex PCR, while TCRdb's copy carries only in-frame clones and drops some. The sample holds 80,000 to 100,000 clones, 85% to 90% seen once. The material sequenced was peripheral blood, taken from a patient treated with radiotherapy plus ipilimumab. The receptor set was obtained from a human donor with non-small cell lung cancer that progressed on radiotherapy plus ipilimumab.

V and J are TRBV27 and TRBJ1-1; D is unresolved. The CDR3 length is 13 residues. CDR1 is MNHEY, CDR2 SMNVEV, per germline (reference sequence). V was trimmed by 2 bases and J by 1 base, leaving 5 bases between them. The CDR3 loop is CASSLRENTEAFF. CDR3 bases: TGTGCCAGCAGTTTACGGGAGAACACTGAAGCTTTCTTT.

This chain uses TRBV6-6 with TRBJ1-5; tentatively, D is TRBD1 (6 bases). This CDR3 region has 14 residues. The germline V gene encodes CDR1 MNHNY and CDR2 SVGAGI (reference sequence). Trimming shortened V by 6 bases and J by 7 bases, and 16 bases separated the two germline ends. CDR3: CASSTTGFGQPQHF. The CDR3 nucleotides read TGTGCCAGCAGCACTACAGGGTTCGGACAGCCCCAGCATTTT.

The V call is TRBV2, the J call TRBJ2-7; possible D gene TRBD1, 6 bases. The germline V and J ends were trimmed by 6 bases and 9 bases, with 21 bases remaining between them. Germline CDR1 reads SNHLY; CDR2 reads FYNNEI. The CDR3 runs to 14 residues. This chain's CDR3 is CASRADRHRSRQYF. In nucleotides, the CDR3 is TGTGCCAGCAGGGCGGACAGACACCGGTCTAGGCAGTACTTC.

CDR3: CASSVAGLSSNQPQHF. CDR3 DNA: TGTGCCAGCAGCGTAGCGGGCCTTAGTAGCAATCAGCCCCAGCATTTT. V and J are TRBV2 and TRBJ1-5; D not resolved. Germline V CDR1 and CDR2: SNHLY, FYNNEI. Between the trimmed V and J ends, which lost 6 bases and 0 bases, there was a span of 15 bases. The CDR3 extends over 16 amino acids.

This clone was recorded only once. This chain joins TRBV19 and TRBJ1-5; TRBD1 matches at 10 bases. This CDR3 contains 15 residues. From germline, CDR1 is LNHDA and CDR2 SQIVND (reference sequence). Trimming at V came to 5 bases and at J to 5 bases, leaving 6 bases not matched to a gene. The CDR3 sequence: CASSPRDRGYQPQHF. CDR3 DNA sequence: TGTGCCAGTAGTCCCAGGGACAGGGGTTATCAGCCCCAGCATTTT.

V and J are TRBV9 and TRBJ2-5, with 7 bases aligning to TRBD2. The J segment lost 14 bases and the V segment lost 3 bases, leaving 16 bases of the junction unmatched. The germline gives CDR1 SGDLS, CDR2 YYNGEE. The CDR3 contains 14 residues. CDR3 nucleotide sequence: TGTGCCAGCAGCGCCGTTGGGCGGGAGAATCTTTTATACTTC. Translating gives CASSAVGRENLLYF.

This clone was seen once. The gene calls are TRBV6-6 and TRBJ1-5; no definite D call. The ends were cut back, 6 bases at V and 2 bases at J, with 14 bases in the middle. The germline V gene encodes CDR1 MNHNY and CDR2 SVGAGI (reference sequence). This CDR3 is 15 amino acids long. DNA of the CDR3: TGTGCCAGCAGACCCCTGGCCGAGGGCAATCAGCCCCAGCATTTT. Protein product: CASRPLAEGNQPQHF.

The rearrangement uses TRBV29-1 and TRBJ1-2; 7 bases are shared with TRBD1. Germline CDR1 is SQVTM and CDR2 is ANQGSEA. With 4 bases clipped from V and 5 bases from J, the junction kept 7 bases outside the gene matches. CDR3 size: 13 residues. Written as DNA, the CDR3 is TGCAGCGTTGTTGGAGGGGGCGGGTATGGCTACACCTTC. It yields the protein CSVVGGGGYGYTF.

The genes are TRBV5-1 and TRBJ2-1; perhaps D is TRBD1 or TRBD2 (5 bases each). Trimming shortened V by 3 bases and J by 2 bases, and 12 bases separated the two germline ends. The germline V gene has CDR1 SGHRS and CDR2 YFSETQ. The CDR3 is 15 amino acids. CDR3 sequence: CASSSGWDPYNEQFF. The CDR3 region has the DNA TGCGCCAGCAGCTCCGGATGGGACCCCTACAATGAGCAGTTCTTC.

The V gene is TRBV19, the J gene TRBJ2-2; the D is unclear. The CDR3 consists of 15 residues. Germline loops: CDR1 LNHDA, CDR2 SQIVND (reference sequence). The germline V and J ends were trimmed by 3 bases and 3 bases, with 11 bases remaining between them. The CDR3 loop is CASSMRFWDTGELFF. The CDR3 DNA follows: TGTGCCAGTAGTATGAGGTTTTGGGACACCGGGGAGCTGTTTTTT.

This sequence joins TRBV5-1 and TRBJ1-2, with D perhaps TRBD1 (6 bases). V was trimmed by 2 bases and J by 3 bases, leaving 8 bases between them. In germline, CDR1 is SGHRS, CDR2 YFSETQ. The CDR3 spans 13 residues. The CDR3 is CASSLSGDYGYTF. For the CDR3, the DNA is TGCGCCAGCAGCTTATCAGGGGACTATGGCTACACCTTC. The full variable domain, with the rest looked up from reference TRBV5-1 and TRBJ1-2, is KAGVTQTPRYLIKTRGQQVTLSCSPISGHRSVSWYQQTPGQGLQFLFEYFSETQRNKGNFPGRFSGRQFSNSRSEMNVSTLELGDSALYLCASSLSGDYGYTFGSGTRLTVV.

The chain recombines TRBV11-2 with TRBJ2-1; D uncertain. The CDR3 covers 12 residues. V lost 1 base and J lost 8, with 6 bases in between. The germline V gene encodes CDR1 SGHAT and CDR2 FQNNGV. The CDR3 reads CASSLASDEQFF. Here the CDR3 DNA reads TGTGCCAGCAGCTTAGCCAGCGATGAGCAGTTCTTC.

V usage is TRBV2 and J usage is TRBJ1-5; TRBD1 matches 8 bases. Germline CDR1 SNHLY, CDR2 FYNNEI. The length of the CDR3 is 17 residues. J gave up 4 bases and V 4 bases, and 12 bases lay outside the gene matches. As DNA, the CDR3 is TGTGCCAGCAGTGCCTCGCTGACGCAGGGGGCGAATCAGCCCCAGCATTTT. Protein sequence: CASSASLTQGANQPQHF.

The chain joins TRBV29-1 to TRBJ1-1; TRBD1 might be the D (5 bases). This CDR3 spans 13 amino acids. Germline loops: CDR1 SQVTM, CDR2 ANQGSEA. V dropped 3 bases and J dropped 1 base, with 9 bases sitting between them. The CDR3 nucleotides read TGCAGCGTTGAGGGACGGGCGAACACTGAAGCTTTCTTT. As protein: CSVEGRANTEAFF.

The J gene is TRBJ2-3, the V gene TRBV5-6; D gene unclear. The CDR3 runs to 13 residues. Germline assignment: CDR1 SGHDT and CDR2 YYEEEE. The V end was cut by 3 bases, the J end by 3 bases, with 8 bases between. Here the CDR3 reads CASSWGTTDTQYF. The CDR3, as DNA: TGTGCCAGCAGCTGGGGAACTACAGATACGCAGTATTTT.

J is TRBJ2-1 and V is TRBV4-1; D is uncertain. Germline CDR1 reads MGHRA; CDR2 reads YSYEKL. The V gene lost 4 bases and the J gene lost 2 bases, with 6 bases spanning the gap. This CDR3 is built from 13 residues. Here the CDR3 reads CASSPGAYNEQFF. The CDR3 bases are TGCGCCAGCAGCCCTGGAGCCTACAATGAGCAGTTCTTC.

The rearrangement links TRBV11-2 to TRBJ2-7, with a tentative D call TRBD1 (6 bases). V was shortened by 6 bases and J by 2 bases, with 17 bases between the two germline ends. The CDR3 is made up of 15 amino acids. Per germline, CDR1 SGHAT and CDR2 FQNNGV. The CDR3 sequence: CASRHNRERTYEQYF. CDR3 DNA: TGTGCCAGCAGACATAACAGGGAAAGGACCTACGAGCAGTACTTC.

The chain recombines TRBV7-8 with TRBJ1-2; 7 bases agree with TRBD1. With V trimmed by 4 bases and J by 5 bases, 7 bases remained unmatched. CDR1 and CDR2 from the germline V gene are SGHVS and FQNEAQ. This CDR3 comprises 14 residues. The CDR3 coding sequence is TGTGCCAGCAGCTCCATCGGGACAGCTTATGGCTACACCTTC. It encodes CASSSIGTAYGYTF. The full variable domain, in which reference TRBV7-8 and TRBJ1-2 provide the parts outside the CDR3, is GAGVSQSPRYKVAKRGQDVALRCDPISGHVSLFWYQQALGQGPEFLTYFQNEAQLDKSGLPSDRFFAERPEGSVSTLKIQRTQQEDSAVYLCASSSIGTAYGYTFGSGTRLTVV.